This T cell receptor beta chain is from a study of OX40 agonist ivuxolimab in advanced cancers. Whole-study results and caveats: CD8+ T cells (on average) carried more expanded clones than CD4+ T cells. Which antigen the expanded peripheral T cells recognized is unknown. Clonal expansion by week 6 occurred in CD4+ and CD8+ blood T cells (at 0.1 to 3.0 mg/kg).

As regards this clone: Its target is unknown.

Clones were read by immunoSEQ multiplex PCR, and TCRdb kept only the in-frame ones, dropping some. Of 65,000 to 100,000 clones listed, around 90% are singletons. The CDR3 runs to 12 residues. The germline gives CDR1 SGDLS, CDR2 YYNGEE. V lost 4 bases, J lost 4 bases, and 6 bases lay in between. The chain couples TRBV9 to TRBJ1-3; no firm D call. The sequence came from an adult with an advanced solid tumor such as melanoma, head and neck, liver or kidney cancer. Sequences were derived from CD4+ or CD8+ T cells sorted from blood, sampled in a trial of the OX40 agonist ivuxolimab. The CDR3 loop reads CASSLTGNTIYF. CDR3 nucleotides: TGTGCCAGCAGCCTAACAGGAAACACCATATATTTT.